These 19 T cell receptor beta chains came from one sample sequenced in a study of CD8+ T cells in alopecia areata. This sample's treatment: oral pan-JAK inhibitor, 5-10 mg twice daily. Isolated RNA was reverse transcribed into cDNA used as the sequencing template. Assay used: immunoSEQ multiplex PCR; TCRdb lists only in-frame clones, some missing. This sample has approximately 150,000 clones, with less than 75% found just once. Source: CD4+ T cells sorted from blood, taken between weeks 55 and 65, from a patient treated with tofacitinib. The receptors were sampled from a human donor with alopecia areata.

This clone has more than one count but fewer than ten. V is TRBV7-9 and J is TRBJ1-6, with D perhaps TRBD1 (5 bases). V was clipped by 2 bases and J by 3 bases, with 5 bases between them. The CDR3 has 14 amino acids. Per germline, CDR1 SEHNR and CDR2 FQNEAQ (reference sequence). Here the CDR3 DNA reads TGTGCCAGCAGCTTACAGGGCTATAATTCACCCCTCCACTTT. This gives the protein CASSLQGYNSPLHF. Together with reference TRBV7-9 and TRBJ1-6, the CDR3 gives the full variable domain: DTGVSQNPRHKITKRGQNVTFRCDPISEHNRLYWYRQTLGQGPEFLTYFQNEAQLEKSRLLSDRFSAERPKGSFSTLEIQRTEQGDSAMYLCASSLQGYNSPLHFGNGTRLTVT.

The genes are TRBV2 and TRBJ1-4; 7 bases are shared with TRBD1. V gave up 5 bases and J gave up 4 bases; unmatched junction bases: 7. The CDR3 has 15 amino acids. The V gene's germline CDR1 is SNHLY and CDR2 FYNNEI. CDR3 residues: CASSPLGQLNEKLFF. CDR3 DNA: TGTGCCAGCAGTCCCCTGGGACAGCTTAATGAAAAACTGTTTTTT.

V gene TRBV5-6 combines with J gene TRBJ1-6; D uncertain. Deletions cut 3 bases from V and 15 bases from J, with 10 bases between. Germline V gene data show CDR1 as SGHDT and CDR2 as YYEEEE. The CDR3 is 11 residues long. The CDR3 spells CASSSTADLHF. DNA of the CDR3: TGTGCCAGCAGCTCTACAGCGGACCTCCACTTT.

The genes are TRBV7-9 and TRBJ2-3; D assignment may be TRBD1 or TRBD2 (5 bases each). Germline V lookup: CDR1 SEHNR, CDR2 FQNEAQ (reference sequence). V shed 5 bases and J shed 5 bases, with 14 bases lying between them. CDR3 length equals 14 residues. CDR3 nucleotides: TGTGCCAGCAGCCCGCACCCTGGGGGAGATACGCAGTATTTT. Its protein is CASSPHPGGDTQYF.

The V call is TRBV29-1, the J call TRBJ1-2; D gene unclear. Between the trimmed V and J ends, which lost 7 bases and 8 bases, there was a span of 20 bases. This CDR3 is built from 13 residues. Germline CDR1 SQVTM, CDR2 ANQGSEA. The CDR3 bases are TGCAGCGCCACGGTTGGCGGTCCCCAGGGCTACACCTTC. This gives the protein CSATVGGPQGYTF. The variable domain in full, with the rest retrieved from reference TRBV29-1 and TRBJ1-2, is SAVISQKPSRDICQRGTSLTIQCQVDSQVTMMFWYRQQPGQSLTLIATANQGSEATYESGFVIDKFPISRPNLTFSTLTVSNMSPEDSSIYLCSATVGGPQGYTFGSGTRLTVV.

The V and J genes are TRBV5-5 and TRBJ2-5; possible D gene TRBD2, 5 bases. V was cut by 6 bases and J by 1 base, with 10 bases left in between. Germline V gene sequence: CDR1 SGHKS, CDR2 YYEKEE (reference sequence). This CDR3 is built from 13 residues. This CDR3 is CASTLGSQETQYF. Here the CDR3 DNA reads TGTGCCAGCACCCTAGGGAGCCAAGAGACCCAGTACTTC.

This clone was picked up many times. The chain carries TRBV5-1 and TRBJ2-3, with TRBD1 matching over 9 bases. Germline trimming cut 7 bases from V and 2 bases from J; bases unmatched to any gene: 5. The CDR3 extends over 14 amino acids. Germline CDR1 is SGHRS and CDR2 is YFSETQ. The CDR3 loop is CASGGQGYTDTQYF. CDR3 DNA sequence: TGCGCCAGCGGCGGACAGGGGTACACAGATACGCAGTATTTT.

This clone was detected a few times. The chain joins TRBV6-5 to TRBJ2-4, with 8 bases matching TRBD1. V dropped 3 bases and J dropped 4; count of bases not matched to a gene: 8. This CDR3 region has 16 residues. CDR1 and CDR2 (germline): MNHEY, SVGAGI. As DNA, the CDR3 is TGTGCCAGCAGTTATTCGAGACAGGGGACTAAAAACATTCAGTACTTC. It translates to CASSYSRQGTKNIQYF.

The CDR3 nucleotides read TGCAGCGTTGACGACAGGGGGCCTGAAGCTTTCTTT. It encodes CSVDDRGPEAFF. The chain is built from TRBV29-1 and TRBJ1-1; 10 bases are a match to TRBD1. V dropped 3 bases and J dropped 6; count of bases not matched to a gene: 1. The length of the CDR3 is 12 residues. Looked up from germline, CDR1 is SQVTM and CDR2 is ANQGSEA.

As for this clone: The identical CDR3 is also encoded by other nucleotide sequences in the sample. The CDR3 coding sequence is TGCAGCGTTGGGGCGGGATTGAATCAGCCCCAGCATTTT. Translated, it gives CSVGAGLNQPQHF. V is TRBV29-1 and J is TRBJ1-5, with unresolved D. V lost 4 bases and J 4 bases, leaving 11 bases between the germline ends. From germline, CDR1 is SQVTM and CDR2 ANQGSEA. CDR3 length: 13 amino acids.

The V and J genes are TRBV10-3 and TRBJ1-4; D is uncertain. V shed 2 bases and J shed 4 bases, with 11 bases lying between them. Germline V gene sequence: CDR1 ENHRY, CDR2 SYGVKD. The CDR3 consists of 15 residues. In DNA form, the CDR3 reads TGTGCCATCAGTGAGCCTCCGGGAGGTAATGAAAAACTGTTTTTT. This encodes CAISEPPGGNEKLFF.

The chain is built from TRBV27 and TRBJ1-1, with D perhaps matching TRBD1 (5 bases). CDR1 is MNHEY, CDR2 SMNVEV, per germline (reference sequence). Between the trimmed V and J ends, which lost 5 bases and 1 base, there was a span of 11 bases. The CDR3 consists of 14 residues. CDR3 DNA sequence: TGTGCCAGCAGTCCGACCGGACAGAACACTGAAGCTTTCTTT. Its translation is CASSPTGQNTEAFF.

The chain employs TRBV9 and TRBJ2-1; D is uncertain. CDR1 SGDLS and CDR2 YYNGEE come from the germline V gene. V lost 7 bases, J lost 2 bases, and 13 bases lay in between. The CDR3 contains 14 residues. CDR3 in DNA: TGTGCCAGCCAGGCTACGGGTGCCTACAATGAGCAGTTCTTC. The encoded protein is CASQATGAYNEQFF.

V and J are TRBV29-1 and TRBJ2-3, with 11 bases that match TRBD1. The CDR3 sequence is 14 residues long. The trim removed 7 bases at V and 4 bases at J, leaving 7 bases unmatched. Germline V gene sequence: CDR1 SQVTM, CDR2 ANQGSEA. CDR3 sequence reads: CSAGQGAIADTQYF. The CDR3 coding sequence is TGCAGCGCCGGACAGGGGGCTATCGCAGATACGCAGTATTTT.

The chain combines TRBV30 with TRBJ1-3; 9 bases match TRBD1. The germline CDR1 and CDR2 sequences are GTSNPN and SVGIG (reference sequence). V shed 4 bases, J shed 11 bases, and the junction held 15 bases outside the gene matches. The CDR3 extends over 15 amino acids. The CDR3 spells CAWTPGTGSFSSIYF. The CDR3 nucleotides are TGTGCCTGGACCCCGGGGACAGGGAGTTTTAGCTCCATATATTTT. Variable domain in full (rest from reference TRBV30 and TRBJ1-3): SQTIHQWPATLVQPVGSPLSLECTVEGTSNPNLYWYRQAAGRGLQLLFYSVGIGQISSEVPQNLSASRPQDRQFILSSKKLLLSDSGFYLCAWTPGTGSFSSIYFGEGSWLTVV.

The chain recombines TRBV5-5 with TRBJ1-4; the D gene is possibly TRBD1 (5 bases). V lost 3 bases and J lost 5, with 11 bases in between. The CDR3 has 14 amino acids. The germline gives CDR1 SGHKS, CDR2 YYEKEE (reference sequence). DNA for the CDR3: TGTGCCAGCAGCTCCGGGACGAAGAATGAAAAACTGTTTTTT. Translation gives CASSSGTKNEKLFF.

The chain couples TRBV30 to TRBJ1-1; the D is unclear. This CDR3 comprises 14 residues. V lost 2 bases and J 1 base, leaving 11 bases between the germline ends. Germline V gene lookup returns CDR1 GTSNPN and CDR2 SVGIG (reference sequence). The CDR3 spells CAWSFGRWNTEAFF. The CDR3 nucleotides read TGTGCCTGGAGTTTCGGCAGGTGGAACACTGAAGCTTTCTTT. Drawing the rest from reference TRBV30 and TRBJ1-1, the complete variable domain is SQTIHQWPATLVQPVGSPLSLECTVEGTSNPNLYWYRQAAGRGLQLLFYSVGIGQISSEVPQNLSASRPQDRQFILSSKKLLLSDSGFYLCAWSFGRWNTEAFFGQGTRLTVV.

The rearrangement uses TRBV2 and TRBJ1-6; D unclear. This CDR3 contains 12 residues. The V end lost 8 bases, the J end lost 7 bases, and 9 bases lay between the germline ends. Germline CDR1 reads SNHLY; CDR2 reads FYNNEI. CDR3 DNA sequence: TGTGCCAGCGGCCTACAGAATTCACCCCTCCACTTT. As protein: CASGLQNSPLHF.

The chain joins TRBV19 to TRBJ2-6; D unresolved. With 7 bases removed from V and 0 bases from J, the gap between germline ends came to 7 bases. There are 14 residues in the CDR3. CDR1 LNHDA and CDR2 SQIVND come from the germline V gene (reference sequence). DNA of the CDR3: TGTGCCAGTAACTCCCTCTCTGGGGCCAACGTCCTGACTTTC. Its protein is CASNSLSGANVLTF.